This is a list of T cell receptor beta chains from one sample in a study of beta chain features in type 1 diabetes. TCRdb's table, derived via immunoSEQ multiplex PCR, lists solely in-frame clones and lacks some. This table has around 250,000 clones, about 70% appearing once. The sequenced material came from naive CD4+ T cells from blood. Receptors were obtained from a man between 25 and 39 years old in good health. Both conserved end residues are part of each CDR3. A D gene is named only where the DNA matches it firmly. Where a row states a size, it is once, few, many or the class of an expanded clone; other rows omit it.

D gene: -; clone size: -; J gene: TRBJ1-1; V gene: TRBV30; CDR3 protein: CAWGAGDTEAFF; CDR3 DNA: TGTGCCTGGGGGGCGGGAGACACTGAAGCTTTCTTT
D gene: TRBD2; clone size: -; J gene: TRBJ2-7; V gene: TRBV19; CDR3 protein: CARYRGLARYEQYF; CDR3 DNA: TGTGCCAGGTACCGGGGACTAGCGCGATACGAGCAGTACTTC
D gene: TRBD2; clone size: -; J gene: TRBJ2-3; V gene: TRBV7-2; CDR3 protein: CASSPGGRPTDTQYF; CDR3 DNA: TGTGCCAGCAGCCCGGGCGGGAGACCCACGGATACGCAGTATTTT
D gene: TRBD1; clone size: -; J gene: TRBJ2-2; V gene: TRBV28; CDR3 protein: CASSRTGDTGELFF; CDR3 DNA: TGTGCCAGCAGCAGGACAGGGGATACCGGGGAGCTGTTTTTT
D gene: -; clone size: once; J gene: TRBJ2-3; V gene: TRBV27; CDR3 protein: CASSLRQVSDTQYF; CDR3 DNA: TGTGCCAGCAGTTTAAGGCAGGTTTCAGATACGCAGTATTTT
D gene: -; clone size: few; J gene: TRBJ2-3; V gene: TRBV14; CDR3 protein: CASSPNPAGDTQYF; CDR3 DNA: TGTGCCAGCAGCCCCAATCCCGCGGGAGATACGCAGTATTTT
D gene: -; clone size: -; J gene: TRBJ2-5; V gene: TRBV30; CDR3 protein: CAWSVTRETQYF; CDR3 DNA: TGTGCCTGGAGTGTGACGCGGGAGACCCAGTACTTC
D gene: -; clone size: once; J gene: TRBJ2-2; V gene: TRBV9; CDR3 protein: CASSVGPAGGELFF; CDR3 DNA: TGTGCCAGCAGCGTAGGACCTGCGGGCGGGGAGCTGTTTTTT
D gene: -; clone size: -; J gene: TRBJ2-7; V gene: TRBV25-1; CDR3 protein: CASSAKGWDKAYEQYF; CDR3 DNA: TGTGCCAGCAGTGCAAAAGGATGGGACAAGGCCTACGAGCAGTACTTC
D gene: -; clone size: -; J gene: TRBJ1-1; V gene: TRBV29-1; CDR3 protein: CSARSTGAEAFF; CDR3 DNA: TGCAGCGCCCGATCCACCGGGGCCGAAGCTTTCTTT
D gene: -; clone size: -; J gene: TRBJ2-5; V gene: TRBV18; CDR3 protein: CASSPGETQYF; CDR3 DNA: TGTGCCAGCTCACCAGGGGAGACCCAGTACTTC
D gene: -; clone size: -; J gene: TRBJ2-7; V gene: TRBV18; CDR3 protein: CASSLGRGYEQYF; CDR3 DNA: TGTGCCAGCTCCTTAGGGCGGGGCTACGAGCAGTACTTC
D gene: -; clone size: once; J gene: TRBJ2-1; V gene: TRBV20-1; CDR3 protein: CSATNNEQFF; CDR3 DNA: TGCAGTGCTACTAACAATGAGCAGTTCTTC
D gene: -; clone size: -; J gene: TRBJ2-3; V gene: TRBV18; CDR3 protein: CASSSGTDTQYF; CDR3 DNA: TGTGCCAGCTCATCCGGCACAGATACGCAGTATTTT
D gene: TRBD1; clone size: -; J gene: TRBJ1-2; V gene: TRBV7-9; CDR3 protein: CASSLTGGNYGYTF; CDR3 DNA: TGTGCCAGCAGCTTAACAGGGGGCAACTATGGCTACACCTTC
D gene: -; clone size: -; J gene: TRBJ2-4; V gene: TRBV5-6; CDR3 protein: CASSPGQHKNIQYF; CDR3 DNA: TGTGCCAGCAGCCCCGGGCAACACAAAAACATTCAGTACTTC
D gene: TRBD2; clone size: once; J gene: TRBJ2-3; V gene: TRBV11-2; CDR3 protein: CASSLRTSGDTDTQYF; CDR3 DNA: TGTGCCAGCAGTCTTAGGACTAGCGGGGATACAGATACGCAGTATTTT
D gene: -; clone size: -; J gene: TRBJ2-1; V gene: TRBV25-1; CDR3 protein: CASRRGGGSYNEQFF; CDR3 DNA: TGTGCCAGCAGGAGGGGCGGAGGCTCCTACAATGAGCAGTTCTTC
D gene: -; clone size: -; J gene: TRBJ2-7; V gene: TRBV5-6; CDR3 protein: CASSTGQTYEQYF; CDR3 DNA: TGTGCCAGCAGCACTGGACAGACCTACGAGCAGTACTTC
D gene: -; clone size: -; J gene: TRBJ1-6; V gene: TRBV6-6; CDR3 protein: CASSYQALDNSPLHF; CDR3 DNA: TGTGCCAGCAGTTACCAGGCTCTCGATAATTCACCCCTCCACTTT
D gene: TRBD2; clone size: -; J gene: TRBJ2-5; V gene: TRBV7-8; CDR3 protein: CASSLGTSRETQYF; CDR3 DNA: TGTGCCAGCAGCTTAGGGACTAGCAGAGAGACCCAGTACTTC
D gene: TRBD1; clone size: -; J gene: TRBJ2-4; V gene: TRBV30; CDR3 protein: CAWSETNRGAKNIQYF; CDR3 DNA: TGTGCCTGGAGCGAGACGAACAGGGGGGCCAAAAACATTCAGTACTTC
D gene: TRBD1; clone size: -; J gene: TRBJ1-2; V gene: TRBV29-1; CDR3 protein: CSVEIGQANYGYTF; CDR3 DNA: TGCAGCGTTGAAATCGGACAGGCTAACTATGGCTACACCTTC
D gene: -; clone size: -; J gene: TRBJ1-1; V gene: TRBV30; CDR3 protein: CAWEKEGYTEAFF; CDR3 DNA: TGTGCCTGGGAGAAGGAAGGGTACACTGAAGCTTTCTTT
D gene: TRBD2; clone size: -; J gene: TRBJ2-5; V gene: TRBV7-2; CDR3 protein: CASRPSIAGGVETQYF; CDR3 DNA: TGTGCCAGCAGGCCATCTATAGCGGGAGGGGTAGAGACCCAGTACTTC
D gene: -; clone size: -; J gene: TRBJ2-3; V gene: TRBV27; CDR3 protein: CASSSSGRTDTQYF; CDR3 DNA: TGTGCCAGCAGTTCCAGCGGTCGCACAGATACGCAGTATTTT